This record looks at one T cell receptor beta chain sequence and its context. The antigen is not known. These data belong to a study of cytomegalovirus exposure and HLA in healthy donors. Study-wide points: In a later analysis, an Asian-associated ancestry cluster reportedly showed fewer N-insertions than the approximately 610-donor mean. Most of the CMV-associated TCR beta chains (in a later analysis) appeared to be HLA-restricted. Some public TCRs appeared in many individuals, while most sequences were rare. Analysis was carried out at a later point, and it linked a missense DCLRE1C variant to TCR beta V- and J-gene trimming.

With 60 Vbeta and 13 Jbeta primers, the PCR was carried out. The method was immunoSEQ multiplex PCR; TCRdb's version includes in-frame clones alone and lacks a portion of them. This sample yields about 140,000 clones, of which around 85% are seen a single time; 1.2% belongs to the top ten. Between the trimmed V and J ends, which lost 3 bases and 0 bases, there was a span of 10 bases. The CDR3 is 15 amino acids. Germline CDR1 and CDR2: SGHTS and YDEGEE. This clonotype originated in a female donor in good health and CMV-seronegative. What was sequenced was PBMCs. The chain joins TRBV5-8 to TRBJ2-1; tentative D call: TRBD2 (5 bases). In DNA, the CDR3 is TGTGCCAGCAGCTGGCGGGCCTACTCCTACAATGAGCAGTTCTTC. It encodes CASSWRAYSYNEQFF.